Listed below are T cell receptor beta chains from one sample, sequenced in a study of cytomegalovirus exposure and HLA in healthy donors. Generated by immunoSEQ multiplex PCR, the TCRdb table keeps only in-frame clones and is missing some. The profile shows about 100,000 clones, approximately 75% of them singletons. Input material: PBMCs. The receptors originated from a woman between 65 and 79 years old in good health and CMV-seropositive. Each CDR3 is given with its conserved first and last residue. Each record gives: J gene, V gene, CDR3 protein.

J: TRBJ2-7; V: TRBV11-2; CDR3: CASSPETGNYEQYF
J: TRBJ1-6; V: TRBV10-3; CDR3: CAISESSQGNSPLHF
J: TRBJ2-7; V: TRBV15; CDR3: CATSGSVGRRVHF
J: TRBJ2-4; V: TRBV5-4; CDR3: CASSQTASENIQYF
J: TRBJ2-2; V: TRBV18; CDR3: CASSPRQPAGELFF
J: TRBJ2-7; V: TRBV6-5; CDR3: CASSYSTRQGYEQYF
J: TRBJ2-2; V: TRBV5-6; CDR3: CASSLADRGHSGELFF
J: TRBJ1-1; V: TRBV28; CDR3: CASSPGTANTEAFF
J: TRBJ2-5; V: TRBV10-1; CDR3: CASGRDKETQYF
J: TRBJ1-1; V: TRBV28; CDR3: CASSSGQGKGGTEAFF
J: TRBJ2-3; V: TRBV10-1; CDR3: CASSRGRRLTDTQYF
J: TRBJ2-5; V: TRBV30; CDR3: CAWSVQGPETQYF
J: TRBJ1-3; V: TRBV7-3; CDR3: CASSFLSSAGNYPGNTIYF
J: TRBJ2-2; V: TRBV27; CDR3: CASSPGQGVALLSELFF
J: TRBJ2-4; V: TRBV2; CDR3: CASNPDAGIQYF
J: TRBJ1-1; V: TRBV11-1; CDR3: CASSLGQALEDTEAFF
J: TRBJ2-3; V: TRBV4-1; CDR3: CASSQDEASGGTDTQYF